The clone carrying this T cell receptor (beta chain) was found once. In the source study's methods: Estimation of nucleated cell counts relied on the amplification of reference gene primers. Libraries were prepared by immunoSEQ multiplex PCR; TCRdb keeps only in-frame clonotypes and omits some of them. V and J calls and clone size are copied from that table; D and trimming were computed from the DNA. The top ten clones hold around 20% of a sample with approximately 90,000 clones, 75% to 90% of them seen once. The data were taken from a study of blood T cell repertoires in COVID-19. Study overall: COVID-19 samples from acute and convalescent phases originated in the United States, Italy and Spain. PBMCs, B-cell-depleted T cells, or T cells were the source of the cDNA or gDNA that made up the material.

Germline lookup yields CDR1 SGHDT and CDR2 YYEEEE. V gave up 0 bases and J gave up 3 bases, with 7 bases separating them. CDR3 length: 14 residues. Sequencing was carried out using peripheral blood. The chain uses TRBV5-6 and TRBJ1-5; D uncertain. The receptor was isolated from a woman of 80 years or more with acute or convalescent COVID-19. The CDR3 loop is CASSLGSYNQPQHF. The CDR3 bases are TGTGCCAGCAGCTTGGGGAGCTACAATCAGCCCCAGCATTTT.